This T cell receptor (beta chain) originates from a study of T cell repertoires in cytomegalovirus infection. The CDR3 is made up of 16 amino acids. Germline trimming cut 4 bases from V and 3 bases from J; bases unmatched to any gene: 9. In germline, CDR1 is SGHTA, CDR2 FQGNSA. This clonotype was seen at least ten times. Its antigen remains unknown. TCRdb reprocessed the reads with MiXCR, giving one entry per CDR3 protein. The table has about 920,000 distinct CDR3 sequences, around 31% seen once. The sample in question was cultured CD8+ T cells from PBMCs, obtained from culture after CMV antigen stimulation. The TCR originated in a human donor in good health (CMV status not recorded). Some clones in this sample may be carry-over from other donors' samples. The chain links TRBV7-2 to TRBJ2-3; 8 nucleotides match TRBD2. In DNA, the CDR3 is TGTGCCAGCAGCTGGAGGAGACTAGCGCCGACAGATACGCAGTATTTT. Protein product: CASSWRRLAPTDTQYF.